Reported below is one T cell receptor (beta chain). This sample stems from a study of shared clonotypes between healthy human individuals. The germline V gene encodes CDR1 SGHTA and CDR2 FQGNSA. V trimming: 1 base; J trimming: 11 bases; junction bases outside the gene matches: 7. The CDR3 runs 13 residues. The method was immunoSEQ multiplex PCR; TCRdb's version includes in-frame clones alone and lacks a portion of them. The sample includes some 1 million clones, about 76% seen only once; the top ten take about 1.5%. The sample taken for sequencing was memory CD4+ T cells sorted from blood. Subset of the sample: CD45RA-negative fraction. The sequence derives from a man younger than 35 in good health. The chain links TRBV7-2 to TRBJ1-1, with 7 nucleotides matching TRBD1. CDR3 region: CASSLEDRDKAFF. CDR3 DNA: TGTGCCAGCAGCTTAGAAGACAGGGACAAGGCTTTCTTT.